This note documents a single TCR beta chain sequence. The antigen it recognizes is unknown. No qualities accompany the bases; no much larger clone lies one base away. The High Capacity cDNA Reverse Transcription Kit was used to reverse transcribe all of the isolated RNA, meaning that expressed TCRB transcripts were what got sequenced. Deep immunoSEQ sequencing was performed on naive, central memory and regulatory T cell samples, with an average of roughly 3.6 million total reads per sample. Sorted cells were lysed in RLT buffer, and RNA was extracted using DNase-treated RNeasy Micro or Mini kits according to cell number. To prevent cross-contamination, each cell subset was processed individually, whereas patient and healthy donor samples were processed jointly. Using the immunoSEQ multiplex PCR, TCRB sequences were amplified from cDNA into 87-bp fragments spanning the CDR3 region. Sequencing of the amplicons was performed on the Illumina HiSeq platform. Per the authors' processing: Synthetic template baselines were used to correct PCR bias computationally, reads within Hamming distance 2 were collapsed, and singletons that could not be merged were discarded. By aligning reads against IMGT, V, D and J genes, CDR3 length, and insertions or deletions at six rearrangement sites were assigned. Within each subset, clonotype counts were normalized to sorted cell number, and only after that were true diversity and Gini coefficients computed with the tcR R package. The overlap coefficient, calculated on TCRB nucleotide sequences, was used to measure repertoire sharing. Out-of-frame TCRB sequences from naive cells were analyzed to stand in for the pre-selection repertoire. TCRdb limited this immuneACCESS table to in-frame rearrangements with V and J called. A share of clones is missing; checked studies link under half to unresolved V genes, and the rest is unexplained. D and trimming were read from the DNA, whereas the V and J calls and clone size are those reported in that table. The sample table lists just over 600,000 clones, about 14% of them with a count of one. 0.09% to 0.095% of the sample lies in the top ten.

Each donor gave one peripheral blood draw, approximately 0.11 L on average, collected into heparinised tubes. Using a panel that included CD45RO, CCR7, CD25, CD127, CD95 and CD27, naive, central memory, regulatory and stem cell-like memory CD4+ T cells were sorted on a BD FACSAria II. A purity above 98% was achieved for all sorted populations. Right away, PBMCs were isolated by Lymphoprep density gradient centrifugation and were stained directly, with no culture step. To minimize batch effects, samples were stained and sorted in pairs, one healthy donor with one patient per experiment. The data belong to a study of beta chain features in type 1 diabetes (dated by TCRdb to the late 2010s). Study-wide context: Mean age, gender distribution, total cell number and subset yield were not different between patients and healthy donors. Across all samples, approximately 98,000,000 sorted cells were examined, and cell number per subset correlated strongly with RNA yield. In the study, recently diagnosed type 1 diabetes patients and matched healthy donors were compared on the TCRB repertoires of their sorted circulating CD4+ T cell subsets. Naive and central memory subsets were obtained from all 30 or so donors, but regulatory and stem cell-like memory subsets were isolated from only 8 patients and roughly eight healthy donors.

Per the germline V gene, SGDLS is the CDR1 and YYNGEE is the CDR2. At the junction V is shortened by 1 base and J by 5 bases, with 18 bases in between. The CDR3 numbers 17 residues from cysteine through phenylalanine. The sequence is cut down to CDR3 DNA, 51 bases in frame from base 1. Beyond this particular receptor, the publication reports: PCR might favor shorter templates, but patient and control samples were amplified and corrected together, so any skew would affect both groups equally. Sequencing cDNA rather than genomic DNA could over-represent highly expressing activated cells, although activation and CD3 levels did not differ between groups. Naive, central memory and regulatory TCRB repertoires appeared more similar among patients than among healthy donors. Patients with type 1 diabetes made fewer insertions and deleted more nucleotides at VDJ recombination sites, implying thymic rearrangement abnormalities. Only small numbers of individuals were included in the HLA sub-analyses, which left unresolved whether HLA type had any influence on TCRB rearrangement. Type 1 diabetes patients showed a moderate but significant shortening of TCRB CDR3 length in all four CD4+ subsets.

The sequence was collected from a man aged 18 to 29 in good health. The sample comprised naive CD4+ T cells from blood. The cell subset or site label of this sample denotes: true naive CD4+ T cells. The rearranged chain carries TRBV9 and TRBJ2-2, with an unclear D gene assignment. The CDR3 region has the sequence CASSVSPDPASTGELFF. The DNA reads as follows: TGTGCCAGCAGCGTATCCCCGGACCCCGCATCAACCGGGGAGCTGTTTTTT.